These 10 T cell receptor beta chains originate from one sample sequenced in a study of OX40 agonist ivuxolimab in advanced cancers. The method was the immunoSEQ multiplex PCR assay. TCRdb re-hosts the immuneACCESS table, in-frame sequences only. Its copies lack some clones; in the studies checked, an unresolved V gene accounts for under half of them, and the cause for the rest is not known. The sample table contains approximately 70,000 clones; only one count was recorded for 82% of them. About 0.42% of the sample goes to the ten largest clones. This sample comprised CD4+ or CD8+ T cells sorted from blood, obtained in a trial of the OX40 agonist ivuxolimab. These TCRs come from an adult with an advanced solid tumor such as melanoma, head and neck, liver or kidney cancer.

The chain is built from TRBV4-1 and TRBJ2-1, with D unclear. Germline CDR1 and CDR2: MGHRA and YSYEKL. Trimming removed 0 bases at V and 10 bases at J, with 10 bases between. The CDR3 spans 13 residues. CDR3 bases: TGCGCCAGCAGCCAAGATGGGTGGCGGGAGCAGTTCTTC. As protein: CASSQDGWREQFF.

The chain couples TRBV5-1 to TRBJ1-6, with 7 bases aligning to TRBD1. The CDR3 has 16 residues. Germline values: CDR1 SGHRS, CDR2 YFSETQ. V shed 2 bases, J shed 6 bases, and the junction held 8 bases outside the gene matches. The CDR3 region is CASSLQGPSGNSPLHF. CDR3 sequence (DNA): TGCGCCAGCAGCTTACAGGGGCCCTCGGGTAATTCACCCCTCCACTTT.

CDR3 amino acids: CASEQGINEQFF. As DNA, the CDR3 is TGTGCCAGTGAACAGGGGATTAATGAGCAGTTCTTC. V is TRBV28 and J is TRBJ2-1; 7 bases match TRBD1. The J segment lost 7 bases and the V segment lost 9 bases, leaving 6 bases of the junction unmatched. Germline V gene data show CDR1 as MDHEN and CDR2 as SYDVKM. This CDR3 spans 12 amino acids.

The V call is TRBV4-1, the J call TRBJ1-1, with TRBD1 matching 9 bases. Germline V gene lookup returns CDR1 MGHRA and CDR2 YSYEKL. CDR3 length equals 15 residues. V lost 4 bases to trimming and J lost 3 bases; unmatched junction nucleotides: 6. The CDR3 sequence is CASSLAGQGDTEAFF. The CDR3 DNA reads as TGCGCCAGCAGCCTCGCGGGACAGGGCGACACTGAAGCTTTCTTT.

This chain uses TRBV28 with TRBJ1-3, with TRBD1 matching over 12 bases. This CDR3 spans 18 amino acids. Germline CDR1 reads MDHEN; CDR2 reads SYDVKM. J gave up 5 bases and V 2 bases, and 10 bases lay outside the gene matches. In nucleotides, the CDR3 is TGTGCCAGCAGTTTAGGTACCGGGACAGGGGGCAGAAGAAACACCATATATTTT. As protein: CASSLGTGTGGRRNTIYF. The variable domain in full, with the rest retrieved from reference TRBV28 and TRBJ1-3, is DVKVTQSSRYLVKRTGEKVFLECVQDMDHENMFWYRQDPGLGLRLIYFSYDVKMKEKGDIPEGYSVSREKKERFSLILESASTNQTSMYLCASSLGTGTGGRRNTIYFGEGSWLTVV.

The CDR3 DNA reads as TGTGCCAGTACTAAAGGGACTAGCGGGGATGAGACCCAGTACTTC. Its translation is CASTKGTSGDETQYF. The chain uses TRBV19 and TRBJ2-5, with 13 positions matching TRBD2. Germline V gene lookup returns CDR1 LNHDA and CDR2 SQIVND (reference sequence). Trimming at V came to 7 bases and at J to 5 bases, leaving 7 bases not matched to a gene. This CDR3 region has 15 residues.

The V and J genes are TRBV5-6 and TRBJ1-5; D is perhaps TRBD1 (5 bases). V gave up 4 bases and J gave up 1 base, with 12 bases separating them. CDR1 and CDR2 (germline): SGHDT, YYEEEE. There are 15 residues in the CDR3. The CDR3 loop is CASSPRGLSNQPQHF. The CDR3, as DNA: TGTGCCAGCAGCCCTAGGGGATTGAGCAATCAGCCCCAGCATTTT.

The chain links TRBV9 to TRBJ1-4, with D uncertain. V dropped 3 bases and J dropped 0 bases, with 6 bases sitting between them. The germline CDR1 and CDR2 sequences are SGDLS and YYNGEE. This CDR3 spans 14 amino acids. The CDR3 spells CASSGDTTNEKLFF. The CDR3 region has the DNA TGTGCCAGCAGCGGAGACACAACTAATGAAAAACTGTTTTTT.

The genes are TRBV11-2 and TRBJ1-2; 12 nucleotides match TRBD1. The J segment lost 3 bases and the V segment lost 6 bases, leaving 8 bases of the junction unmatched. From germline, CDR1 is SGHAT and CDR2 FQNNGV. This CDR3 region has 16 residues. The CDR3 spells CASSTTGTGGDYGYTF. In DNA, the CDR3 is TGTGCCAGCAGTACAACCGGGACAGGGGGCGACTATGGCTACACCTTC.

The rearrangement joins TRBV6-4 to TRBJ2-1; maybe TRBD2 (5 bases). CDR1 MRHNA and CDR2 SNTAGT come from the germline V gene. Trimming shortened V by 4 bases and J by 5 bases, and 12 bases separated the two germline ends. This CDR3 spans 14 amino acids. The CDR3 sequence is CASSGGRRNNEQFF. CDR3 coding DNA: TGTGCCAGCAGTGGCGGACGGAGGAACAATGAGCAGTTCTTC.